Listed here are 24 T cell receptor beta chains from one sample, sequenced in a study of cytomegalovirus exposure and HLA in healthy donors. Researchers ran the PCR with 60 Vbeta and 13 Jbeta primers. Only in-frame clones appear in the TCRdb table, and some are missing; sequencing was by immunoSEQ multiplex PCR. Of around 120,000 clones in the sample, more than 60% are singletons; the top ten hold 9% to 10%. Specimen: PBMCs. The origin of the receptors is a man aged 35 to 55 in good health and CMV-seropositive.

The chain recombines TRBV5-8 with TRBJ2-1; D remains unclear. The CDR3 consists of 13 residues. CDR1 is SGHTS and CDR2 is YDEGEE in the germline V gene. Trimming left V 4 bases short and J 10 bases short, with 15 bases between. The CDR3 DNA sequence: TGTGCCAGCAGCCTCACTGGTTTGTCGGAGCAGTTCTTC. Amino acid sequence: CASSLTGLSEQFF.

The chain uses TRBV15 and TRBJ2-3, with D unclear. CDR1 is LNHNV and CDR2 is YYDKDF in the germline V gene (reference sequence). This CDR3 is 15 amino acids long. V was cut by 5 bases and J by 0 bases, with 12 bases left in between. The CDR3 reads CATSPRGVSTDTQYF. The DNA of the CDR3 is TGTGCCACCAGCCCCCGCGGTGTCAGCACAGATACGCAGTATTTT.

The CDR3 nucleotides read TGTGCCAGCAGTCTGACAGGGGGGGGCACTGAAGCTTTCTTT. Translated: CASSLTGGGTEAFF. The chain joins TRBV6-1 to TRBJ1-1, with 9 bases lining up with TRBD1. The CDR3 is made up of 14 amino acids. Looked up from germline, CDR1 is MNHNS and CDR2 is SASEGT. The ends lost 5 bases at V and 4 bases at J; junction bases unmatched: 5.

This chain uses TRBV28 with TRBJ2-2; a weak D match, TRBD2 (6 bases). Per germline, CDR1 MDHEN and CDR2 SYDVKM. Trimming removed 7 bases at V and 5 bases at J, with 14 bases between. This CDR3 has 14 residues. CDR3: CASTSGGKTGELFF. DNA of the CDR3: TGTGCCAGCACCTCAGGAGGGAAGACCGGGGAGCTGTTTTTT.

The chain uses TRBV5-5 and TRBJ2-5; 10 nucleotides agree with TRBD1. Germline V gene lookup returns CDR1 SGHKS and CDR2 YYEKEE (reference sequence). This CDR3 contains 13 residues. The trim removed 5 bases at V and 4 bases at J, leaving 2 bases unmatched. CDR3 in DNA: TGTGCCAGCAGTGGGACAGGGGCAGAGACCCAGTACTTC. Translation gives CASSGTGAETQYF.

This clone was seen just once. The CDR3 loop reads CASSPELAGAPSEQFF. CDR3 bases: TGTGCCAGCAGCCCGGAACTAGCGGGGGCCCCGAGTGAGCAGTTCTTC. The rearrangement joins TRBV5-4 to TRBJ2-1, with 11 bases that match TRBD2. Germline assignment: CDR1 SGHNT and CDR2 YYREEE (reference sequence). This CDR3 spans 16 amino acids. Losses at the gene ends were 4 bases for V and 9 bases for J; bases not matched to a gene: 12.

The J gene is TRBJ2-5, the V gene TRBV27; 8 nucleotides align to TRBD2. Germline loops: CDR1 MNHEY, CDR2 SMNVEV (reference sequence). The CDR3 has 17 amino acids. Trimming took 7 bases from V and 5 from J; bases not matched to a gene: 18. The DNA of the CDR3 is TGTGCCAGCACAACCCTTGGCGGGGGGACCGGTGTCGAGACCCAGTACTTC. Protein product: CASTTLGGGTGVETQYF.

As regards this clone: Other DNA variants within this sample encode the same CDR3. This chain links TRBV6-5 with TRBJ1-5; D remains unclear. V was shortened by 0 bases and J by 1 base, with 7 bases between the two germline ends. Germline values: CDR1 MNHEY, CDR2 SVGAGI. The CDR3 is made up of 15 amino acids. CDR3 DNA sequence: TGTGCCAGCAGTTACTCGACCGGGAGCAATCAGCCCCAGCATTTT. This sequence encodes CASSYSTGSNQPQHF.

This clone has only a few counts. This sequence joins TRBV6-1 and TRBJ1-5, with 7 bases matching TRBD1. V was pared by 6 bases and J by 5 bases, with 7 bases of the junction left unmatched. The CDR3 extends over 14 amino acids. The germline CDR1 and CDR2 sequences are MNHNS and SASEGT. The CDR3 is CASRGTEGYQPQHF. The DNA of the CDR3 is TGTGCCAGCAGGGGGACAGAGGGATATCAGCCCCAGCATTTT.

This clone showed up just once. This chain connects TRBV6-1 to TRBJ1-4; weak D call: TRBD1 (5 bases). V was clipped by 6 bases and J by 8 bases, with 10 bases between them. This CDR3 has 12 amino acids. The V gene's germline CDR1 is MNHNS and CDR2 SASEGT. The CDR3 bases are TGTGCCAGCAGGGGGCTGGGCGAAAAACTGTTTTTT. Amino acids: CASRGLGEKLFF.

The rearrangement links TRBV5-8 to TRBJ1-4; D is possibly TRBD1 (6 bases). CDR1 is SGHTS, CDR2 YDEGEE, per germline. The CDR3 has 14 residues. V lost 4 bases to trimming and J lost 8 bases, with 15 bases between them. CDR3 protein: CASSGGQGHEKLFF. In nucleotides, the CDR3 is TGTGCCAGCAGCGGGGGCCAGGGGCACGAAAAACTGTTTTTT.

This sequence joins TRBV19 and TRBJ1-1; 10 nucleotides match TRBD1. Germline assignment: CDR1 LNHDA and CDR2 SQIVND (reference sequence). Germline trimming cut 3 bases from V and 6 bases from J; bases unmatched to any gene: 7. This CDR3 contains 15 residues. The CDR3 DNA follows: TGTGCCAGTAGTATGTTAAGGGGGACAGGGGCTGAAGCTTTCTTT. Its protein is CASSMLRGTGAEAFF. Complete variable domain (other parts from reference TRBV19 and TRBJ1-1): DGGITQSPKYLFRKEGQNVTLSCEQNLNHDAMYWYRQDPGQGLRLIYYSQIVNDFQKGDIAEGYSVSREKKESFPLTVTSAQKNPTAFYLCASSMLRGTGAEAFFGQGTRLTVV.

This chain uses TRBV15 with TRBJ2-5, with 7 bases fitting TRBD2. The V gene's germline CDR1 is LNHNV and CDR2 YYDKDF (reference sequence). Unmatched junction bases numbered 3, after V lost 1 base and J lost 1 base. The CDR3 is made up of 15 amino acids. Written as DNA, the CDR3 is TGTGCCACCAGCAGAGGGGAGGGCAGCCAAGAGACCCAGTACTTC. Residues: CATSRGEGSQETQYF.

This clone appeared once. This chain connects TRBV21-1 to TRBJ1-5; the table names TRBD1, a call not compared with the DNA. TRBV21-1 is a pseudogene. The CDR3 contains 17 residues. The CDR3 nucleotides are TGTGCCAGCGGCCCATCTTCGGGACAGGGGGCGAATCAGCCCCAGCATTTT. Translation: CASGPSSGQGANQPQHF.

Written as DNA, the CDR3 is TGTGCCAGCAGCTTAGAAGGTACAGGGGGATCACCCCTCCACTTT. This encodes CASSLEGTGGSPLHF. The gene calls are TRBV13 and TRBJ1-6; TRBD1 aligns across 8 bases. In germline, CDR1 is PRHDT, CDR2 FYEKMQ (reference sequence). V was clipped by 1 base and J by 10 bases; unmatched bases: 6. The CDR3 contains 15 residues. Based on the CDR3 plus reference TRBV13 and TRBJ1-6, the full variable domain is AAGVIQSPRHLIKEKRETATLKCYPIPRHDTVYWYQQGPGQDPQFLISFYEKMQSDKGSIPDRFSAQQFSDYHSELNMSSLELGDSALYFCASSLEGTGGSPLHFGNGTRLTVT.

This rearrangement joins TRBV6-4 to TRBJ2-1; 9 positions agree with TRBD2. V lost 4 bases to trimming and J lost 7 bases; unmatched junction nucleotides: 8. Germline assignment: CDR1 MRHNA and CDR2 SNTAGT. This CDR3 is 15 amino acids long. The CDR3 reads CASSAGGGGVNEQFF. CDR3 DNA: TGTGCCAGCAGTGCGGGCGGGGGGGGTGTGAATGAGCAGTTCTTC.

The chain has TRBV6-1 and TRBJ2-7; 11 bases map to TRBD2. Trimming took 2 bases from V and 6 from J; bases not matched to a gene: 3. Germline V CDR1 and CDR2: MNHNS, SASEGT. This CDR3 is built from 14 residues. This CDR3 reads CASSELAGGFEQYF. CDR3 in DNA: TGTGCCAGCAGTGAACTAGCGGGAGGCTTCGAGCAGTACTTC.

The chain employs TRBV5-1 and TRBJ1-5; the match to TRBD1 covers 8 bases. Germline V gene sequence: CDR1 SGHRS, CDR2 YFSETQ. The V gene end was trimmed by 1 base and the J gene end by 1 base; junction bases not matched to a gene: 1. There are 15 residues in the CDR3. The CDR3 sequence: CASSLQGASNQPQHF. Written as DNA, the CDR3 is TGCGCCAGCAGCTTGCAGGGGGCGAGCAATCAGCCCCAGCATTTT.

This rearrangement joins TRBV5-1 to TRBJ2-3; TRBD2 aligns across 9 bases. Germline values: CDR1 SGHRS, CDR2 YFSETQ. V trimming: 4 bases; J trimming: 0 bases; junction bases outside the gene matches: 3. The CDR3 spans 15 residues. DNA of the CDR3: TGCGCCAGCAGCCCCGGACTAGCGAGCACAGATACGCAGTATTTT. Translating it yields CASSPGLASTDTQYF. The full variable domain, completed using reference TRBV5-1 and TRBJ2-3, is KAGVTQTPRYLIKTRGQQVTLSCSPISGHRSVSWYQQTPGQGLQFLFEYFSETQRNKGNFPGRFSGRQFSNSRSEMNVSTLELGDSALYLCASSPGLASTDTQYFGPGTRLTVL.

This clone turned up a few times. This chain uses TRBV5-6 with TRBJ1-3; D gene uncertain. The CDR3 is made up of 17 amino acids. The V end was cut by 2 bases, the J end by 0 bases, with 15 bases between. Germline-derived CDR1 and CDR2 are SGHDT and YYEEEE. CDR3 nucleotide sequence: TGTGCCAGCAGCTTCCCCCCGGGAAAGCTCTCTGGAAACACCATATATTTT. This gives the protein CASSFPPGKLSGNTIYF.

V usage is TRBV11-2 and J usage is TRBJ2-5, with 7 bases aligning to TRBD2. The CDR3 extends over 14 amino acids. Trimming cost V 5 bases and J 5 bases; bases outside gene matches: 8. Germline CDR1 SGHAT, CDR2 FQNNGV. The CDR3 protein is CASSGRAGGETQYF. CDR3 DNA sequence: TGTGCCAGCAGCGGGAGGGCCGGAGGGGAGACCCAGTACTTC.

This clone was counted between two and nine times. This chain joins TRBV10-1 and TRBJ2-4, with 12 bases lining up with TRBD2. Germline V gene lookup returns CDR1 WNHNN and CDR2 SYGVQD (reference sequence). The CDR3 runs to 17 residues. J gave up 7 bases and V 6 bases, and 13 bases lay outside the gene matches. The chain's CDR3 is CASSGGLAGGPGNIQYF. In DNA, the CDR3 is TGCGCCAGCAGCGGGGGTCTAGCGGGAGGGCCGGGGAACATTCAGTACTTC.

J is TRBJ2-1 and V is TRBV9; 13 nucleotides align to TRBD2. The germline gives CDR1 SGDLS, CDR2 YYNGEE. V shed 7 bases and J 9 bases; nucleotides not matched to a gene: 10. This CDR3 region has 15 residues. CDR3 nucleotide sequence: TGTGCCAGCGGCCGGACTAGCGGGAGTCATGGTGAGCAGTTCTTC. This encodes CASGRTSGSHGEQFF.

V usage is TRBV18 and J usage is TRBJ2-7; D is possibly TRBD1 (5 bases). V gave up 6 bases and J gave up 2 bases, with 11 bases separating them. Germline CDR1 KGHSH, CDR2 LQKENI. The CDR3 extends over 13 amino acids. The CDR3 reads CASSPDTTYEQYF. In DNA, the CDR3 is TGTGCCAGCTCCCCGGACACCACCTACGAGCAGTACTTC.